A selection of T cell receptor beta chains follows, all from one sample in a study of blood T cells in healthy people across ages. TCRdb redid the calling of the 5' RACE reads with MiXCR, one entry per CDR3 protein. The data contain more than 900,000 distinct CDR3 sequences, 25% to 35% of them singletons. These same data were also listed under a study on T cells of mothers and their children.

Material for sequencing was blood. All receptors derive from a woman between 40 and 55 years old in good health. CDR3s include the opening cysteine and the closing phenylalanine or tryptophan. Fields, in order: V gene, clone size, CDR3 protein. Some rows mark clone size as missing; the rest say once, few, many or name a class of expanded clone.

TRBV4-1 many CASSQIAGGGYEQYF
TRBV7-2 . CASSFVGSGQPQHF
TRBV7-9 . CASSLDRTGSNYGYTF
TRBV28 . CASSLAVGRTNYEQYF
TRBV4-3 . CASSSQTGGAYNEQFF
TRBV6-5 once CASSAGGSTGELFF
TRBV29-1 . CSVTGTNYGHTF
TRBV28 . CASRDRGVGELFF
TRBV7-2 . CASSLWDKVETQYF
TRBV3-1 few CASSPTGSSNQPQHF
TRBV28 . CASTADRANEKLFF
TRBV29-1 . CSVPRGVNTEAFF
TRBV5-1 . CASSGQGYIEAFF
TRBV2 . CASREAGSNTGERFF
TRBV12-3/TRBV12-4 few CASSLVTGQGAFQPQHF
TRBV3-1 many CASSQGSGGAGAEAFF
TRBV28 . CASRPPGFTDTQYF
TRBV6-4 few CASSEDYNSPLHF
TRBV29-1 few CSVRDSVTEAFF
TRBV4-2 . CASSQDGQIYGYTF
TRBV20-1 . CSAIATDRYQPQHF
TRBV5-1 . CASSAPTGGYEQYF
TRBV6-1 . CASSDRQGRNTEAFF
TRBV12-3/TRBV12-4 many CASTRDRVKVVGYTF
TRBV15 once CATSRERGGETQYF
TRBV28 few CASRTLDRGDEKLFF
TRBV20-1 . CSARDLQTASWGQPQHF
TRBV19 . CASSTLEGRGNQPQHF
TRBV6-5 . CASRRQGLDHTQYF
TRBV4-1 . CASSRMGLSSTDTQYF
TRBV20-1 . CSAVKGAGDSNQPQHF
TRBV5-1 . CASSLVPGTGNIGGYTF
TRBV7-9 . CASSLGLLPQHF
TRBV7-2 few CASSRQGRGGGYTF
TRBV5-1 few CASSLVRGRALGYTF
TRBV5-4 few CASSSGRAKNIQYF
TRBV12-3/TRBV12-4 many CASSLETYNEQFF
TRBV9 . CASSATGTPVVETQYF
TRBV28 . CASTLRGADYGYTF
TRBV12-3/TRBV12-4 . CASSHIAGGYNEQYF
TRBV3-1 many CASSQVGGAYEQYF
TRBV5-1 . CASSAPDRGYYGYTF
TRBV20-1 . CGARDGPNEAFF
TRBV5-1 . CASSRLGQGEFNEQFF
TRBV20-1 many CSARDPQGTVGGYTF